This TCR beta chain stems from a study of identical twins. Trimming stripped 0 bases from V and 0 bases from J, with 11 bases between. Germline CDR1 SGHRS, CDR2 YFSETQ. The CDR3 runs 16 residues. Study-level results: Findings came from cross-sectional statistics, without long-term follow-up of donors.

In its sample, this clonotype was seen many times. Its specificity is unknown. TCRdb re-derived calls from the 5' RACE reads in MiXCR, one entry per CDR3 protein. The sample has fewer than 250,000 distinct CDR3 sequences, 7% to 8.5% seen once. This same sample was also part of a study on yellow fever vaccine responses in identical twins.

The origin of this receptor is a woman under 30 in good health. The chain links TRBV5-1 to TRBJ2-3; D not certain. The sequencing input was CD8+ T cells sorted from blood. The CDR3 DNA reads TGCGCCAGCAGCTTGGACGGACCCGTGAGCACAGATACGCAGTATTTT. Its protein is CASSLDGPVSTDTQYF.